This entry lists 20 T cell receptor beta chains sequenced from one sample in a study of vaccination effects on CD4 cells after COVID-19. Sequencing used immunoSEQ multiplex PCR; TCRdb keeps in-frame clones, though not all of them. The table has fewer than 75,000 clones, roughly 80% seen once. Their antigens remain unidentified. The culture ran for nine to ten days, and then CD4+ T cells were isolated. Participants were given two doses of BNT162b2 or mRNA-1273 vaccine. This material consisted of CD4+ T cells from PBMCs cultured without peptide, taken after COVID-19 vaccination. These receptors all stem from a human donor who received a COVID-19 vaccine.

The gene calls are TRBV7-9 and TRBJ2-7; D may be TRBD1 (6 bases). The length of the CDR3 is 13 residues. Germline V gene lookup returns CDR1 SEHNR and CDR2 FQNEAQ (reference sequence). The CDR3 region has the DNA TGTGCCAGCAGCCAGTCCCCAGGGGTGGGTTTGGACGTC. Its protein product is CASSQSPGVGLDV.

This chain uses TRBV3-1 (or the pseudogene TRBV3-2) with TRBJ1-6; 8 nucleotides match TRBD1. Trimming cost V 0 bases and J 7 bases; bases outside gene matches: 2. CDR1 and CDR2 from the germline V gene are LGHDT and YNNKEL (reference sequence). The CDR3 is 15 residues long. This CDR3 is CASSQEDRDNSPLHF. CDR3 sequence (DNA): TGTGCCAGCAGCCAAGAGGACAGGGACAATTCACCCCTCCACTTT.

This chain connects TRBV19 to TRBJ2-1, with D tentatively TRBD1 (5 bases). The CDR3 extends over 15 amino acids. V lost 1 base and J 2 bases, leaving 9 bases between the germline ends. Germline-derived CDR1 and CDR2 are LNHDA and SQIVND (reference sequence). The CDR3: CASSIGGRTYNEQFF. The DNA for the CDR3 is TGTGCCAGTAGTATAGGGGGCAGAACCTACAATGAGCAGTTCTTC.

The CDR3 loop reads CASSPLGSRAAQPQHF. CDR3 sequence (DNA): TGTGCCAGCTCACCACTAGGCTCTAGGGCGGCTCAGCCCCAGCATTTT. This rearrangement joins TRBV18 to TRBJ1-5; the D is unclear. Trimming pared 1 base from V and 6 bases from J, leaving 16 bases between. Germline V gene lookup returns CDR1 KGHSH and CDR2 LQKENI. The length of the CDR3 is 16 residues.

The chain uses TRBV2 and TRBJ2-7; no firm D call. Germline assignment: CDR1 SNHLY and CDR2 FYNNEI. The CDR3 consists of 11 residues. Trimming stripped 8 bases from V and 0 bases from J, with 5 bases between. CDR3 DNA: TGTGCCAGCCGGTACTCCTACGAGCAGTACGTC. Its translation: CASRYSYEQYV.

About this clone itself: An end of the junction differs from the germline gene, which may be a read error. The rearrangement links TRBV6-2 or TRBV6-3 to TRBJ1-3; D is undetermined. From germline, CDR1 is MNHEY and CDR2 SVGEGT. The CDR3 runs to 13 residues. The CDR3 DNA is TGTGCCAGCAGCTACTACTCTGGAAACACCATATATTTT. Its protein is CASSYYSGNTIYF.

The rearrangement uses TRBV3-1 (or the pseudogene TRBV3-2) and TRBJ1-2, with D uncertain. V was clipped by 4 bases and J by 7 bases, with 19 bases between them. This CDR3 region has 15 residues. In germline, CDR1 is LGHDT, CDR2 YNNKEL (reference sequence). The DNA for the CDR3 is TGTGCCAGCAGCCCCCGGGCTAGGGCTACCGGTGGCTACACCTTC. Residues: CASSPRARATGGYTF.

This chain joins TRBV2 and TRBJ2-1, with 9 nucleotides matching TRBD2. J was trimmed by 9 bases and V by 4 bases; bases with no gene match: 7. CDR3 length: 14 residues. CDR1 SNHLY and CDR2 FYNNEI come from the germline V gene. As DNA, the CDR3 is TGTGCCAGCAGTGTGGTGCGGGGGGGCATTGAGCAGTTCTTC. Its translation is CASSVVRGGIEQFF.

The rearrangement uses TRBV7-8 and TRBJ1-2; D gene ambiguous. CDR1 and CDR2 from the germline V gene are SGHVS and FQNEAQ. Trimming shortened V by 2 bases and J by 0 bases, and 7 bases separated the two germline ends. This CDR3 has 14 residues. This CDR3 is CASSLIETNYGYTF. In DNA form, the CDR3 reads TGTGCCAGCAGCTTAATCGAAACTAACTATGGCTACACCTTC.

This clone was recorded once. The V gene is TRBV10-1, the J gene TRBJ1-3, with TRBD1 matching 8 bases. Germline-derived CDR1 and CDR2 are WNHNN and SYGVQD (reference sequence). The junction had 16 bases not matched to a gene; V was cut back by 4 bases and J by 2 bases. The CDR3 extends over 19 amino acids. CDR3 loop: CASSAVGTGVGEPGNTIYF. The CDR3 DNA reads TGCGCCAGCAGTGCTGTCGGGACAGGCGTCGGGGAGCCTGGAAACACCATATATTTT.

This clone was detected only a few times. This chain links TRBV19 with TRBJ1-1; D ambiguous. The V end was cut by 3 bases, the J end by 0 bases, with 5 bases between. The CDR3 is made up of 13 amino acids. Germline V gene lookup returns CDR1 LNHDA and CDR2 SQIVND (reference sequence). The DNA of the CDR3 is TGTGCCAGTAGTATGTCAGTGAACACTGAAGCTTTCTTT. Amino acids: CASSMSVNTEAFF.

CDR3 sequence reads: CASSAEILEKLFF. The CDR3, as DNA: TGCGCCAGCTCTGCAGAGATTCTCGAAAAACTGTTTTTT. This chain joins TRBV5-1 and TRBJ1-4; D gene ambiguous. The V end was cut by 7 bases, the J end by 8 bases, with 15 bases between. CDR1 is SGHRS and CDR2 is YFSETQ in the germline V gene. The CDR3 consists of 13 residues.

This clone is labeled as medium-sized. For the CDR3, the DNA is TGTGCCATCAGTGACTTCGGGGGGGTTCAGCCCCAGCATTTT. Protein product: CAISDFGGVQPQHF. The chain has TRBV10-3 and TRBJ1-5; TRBD1 might be the D (5 bases). The CDR3 length is 14 residues. In germline, CDR1 is ENHRY, CDR2 SYGVKD. With 3 bases removed from V and 6 bases from J, the gap between germline ends came to 12 bases.

The V call is TRBV19, the J call TRBJ1-2; D remains unclear. This CDR3 spans 13 amino acids. Germline CDR1 is LNHDA and CDR2 is SQIVND (reference sequence). The V end lost 5 bases, the J end lost 8 bases, and 15 bases lay between the germline ends. This CDR3 is CASSPQLYPGYTF. CDR3 in DNA: TGTGCCAGTAGTCCCCAGTTGTACCCAGGCTACACCTTC.

Only a few counts were recorded for this clone. The chain links TRBV28 to TRBJ1-5, with D possibly matching TRBD1 (6 bases). The V end lost 6 bases, the J end lost 4 bases, and 16 bases lay between the germline ends. Germline V gives CDR1 MDHEN, CDR2 SYDVKM. The CDR3 covers 15 residues. DNA of the CDR3: TGTGCCAGCAGGACCGGACAGCTTGGTAATCAGCCCCAGCATTTT. Translating gives CASRTGQLGNQPQHF.

The V gene is TRBV6-5, the J gene TRBJ2-1, with D perhaps matching TRBD1 (5 bases). The V end lost 0 bases, the J end lost 10 bases, and 10 bases lay between the germline ends. The CDR3 has 13 amino acids. Germline lookup yields CDR1 MNHEY and CDR2 SVGAGI. This chain's CDR3 is CASSYSGLREQFF. CDR3 sequence (DNA): TGTGCCAGCAGTTACTCGGGGCTAAGGGAGCAGTTCTTC.

This chain joins TRBV24-1 and TRBJ2-5, with 7 positions matching TRBD1. The CDR3 covers 13 residues. After removal of 5 bases from V and 5 bases from J, the junction contained 4 bases not matched to a gene. Germline V gives CDR1 KGHDR, CDR2 SFDVKD. CDR3 sequence (DNA): TGTGCCACCAGTGGCAGGGGGTGGGAGACCCAGTACTTC. Translated, it gives CATSGRGWETQYF.

The CDR3 coding sequence is TGTGCCAGCAGTTTAAGGGGGGGGTCAAAGAACACTGAAGCTTTCTTT. Its protein product is CASSLRGGSKNTEAFF. This sequence joins TRBV28 and TRBJ1-1; tentative D call: TRBD1 (6 bases). Germline CDR1 MDHEN, CDR2 SYDVKM. The CDR3 is 16 residues long. With 2 bases removed from V and 1 base from J, the gap between germline ends came to 14 bases.

This clone was observed a few times. The chain links TRBV4-3 to TRBJ1-5; D unclear. V was trimmed by 0 bases and J by 5 bases, leaving 11 bases between them. In germline, CDR1 is LGHNA, CDR2 YSLEER. There are 15 residues in the CDR3. The CDR3 coding sequence is TGCGCCAGCAGCCAAGATCACGACACCTATCAGCCCCAGCATTTT. Translated: CASSQDHDTYQPQHF.

This chain joins TRBV23-1 and TRBJ1-1; possible D gene TRBD1, 5 bases. TRBV23-1 is flagged as an ORF with uncertain function. The germline V and J ends were trimmed by 0 bases and 1 base, with 24 bases remaining between them. CDR3 length equals 20 residues. The CDR3 nucleotides read TGCGCCAGCAGTCAATCGTTAAAAACCCCCTCCAGGGCTAAGAACACTGAAGCTTTCTTT. Amino acid sequence: CASSQSLKTPSRAKNTEAFF.